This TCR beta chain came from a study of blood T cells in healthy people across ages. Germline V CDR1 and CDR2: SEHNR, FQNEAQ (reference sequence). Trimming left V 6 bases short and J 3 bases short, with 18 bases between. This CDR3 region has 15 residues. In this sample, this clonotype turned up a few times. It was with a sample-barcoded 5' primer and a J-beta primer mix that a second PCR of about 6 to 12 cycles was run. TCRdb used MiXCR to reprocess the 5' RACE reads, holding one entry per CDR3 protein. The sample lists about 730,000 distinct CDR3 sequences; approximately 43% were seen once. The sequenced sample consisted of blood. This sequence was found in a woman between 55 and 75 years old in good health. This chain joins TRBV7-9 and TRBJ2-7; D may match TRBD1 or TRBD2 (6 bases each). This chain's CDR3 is CASSPRGGNRYEQYF. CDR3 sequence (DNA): TGTGCCAGCAGTCCGCGAGGGGGGAACCGCTACGAGCAGTACTTC.